This T cell receptor (beta chain) is drawn from a study of human T cells and chemical hapten exposure. As for time point: patch test 1, 2 weeks after DPC sensitization. Regarding treatment: therapeutic diphenylcyclopropenone sensitization with weekly scalp DPC. The germline gives CDR1 DFQATT, CDR2 SNEGSKA (reference sequence). Trimming removed 6 bases from V and 3 bases from J, with 15 bases in between. The CDR3 has 13 residues. Individual cDNA molecules had unique molecular identifiers attached to them by the library. TCRdb re-derived calls from the RACE reads in MiXCR, one entry per CDR3 protein. Here the sample spans roughly 190,000 distinct CDR3 sequences, about a fifth being singletons.

Sequenced material: whole blood, taken in connection with sensitization to the hapten diphenylcyclopropenone (DPC). This clonotype originated in a woman aged 45-59 years with alopecia areata. Some clones in this sample may be carry-over from other donors' samples. This chain connects TRBV20-1 to TRBJ2-7; TRBD1 or TRBD2 may be the D gene (6 bases each). DNA of the CDR3: TGCAGTGCCAACACGGGGGCGTTCTACGAGCAGTACTTC. This encodes CSANTGAFYEQYF.